This T cell receptor (beta chain) was captured in a study of control samples from healthy donors and cancer patients. V lost 8 bases, J lost 4 bases, and 14 bases stayed unmatched. The CDR3 has 17 amino acids. Looked up from germline, CDR1 is PRHDT and CDR2 is FYEKMQ (reference sequence). Repertoires were generated with immunoSEQ multiplex PCR, while TCRdb's copy carries only in-frame clones and drops some. The sample shows around 170,000 clones, around 88% of them seen only once. Concerning this clone itself: The sample holds other DNA sequences that translate to the same CDR3.

The chain joins TRBV13 to TRBJ2-6; 7 nucleotides match TRBD1. What was sequenced was blood. The sequence was collected from a woman aged 25 to 39 in good health. The CDR3 sequence is CASVDSGQLRGANVLTF. The CDR3 DNA is TGTGCCAGCGTCGACTCGGGACAGCTTCGCGGGGCCAACGTCCTGACTTTC.